One sample yielded the 5 T cell receptor beta chains listed below, sequenced in a study of glioma-infiltrating T cells after dendritic cell vaccination. The repertoire was sequenced with immunoSEQ multiplex PCR; TCRdb's copy has only in-frame clones and lacks some. Found here are 75,000 to 100,000 clones, about 79% of them singletons; the top ten hold approximately 5.9%. The specimen comprised blood, sampled before dendritic cell vaccination. The source of these receptors is a human donor with glioblastoma.

The V call is TRBV20-1, the J call TRBJ1-1; D is perhaps TRBD1 (5 bases). The CDR3 runs 11 residues. The ends were cut back, 5 bases at V and 7 bases at J, with 11 bases in the middle. Germline assignment: CDR1 DFQATT and CDR2 SNEGSKA (reference sequence). CDR3 sequence reads: CSASQGGEAFF. For the CDR3, the DNA is TGCAGTGCTTCCCAGGGCGGTGAAGCTTTCTTT.

The V gene is TRBV19, the J gene TRBJ2-5; 9 positions match TRBD2. V shed 2 bases and J 14 bases; nucleotides not matched to a gene: 6. The CDR3 sequence is 12 residues long. CDR1 is LNHDA, CDR2 SQIVND, per germline (reference sequence). The CDR3 region has the DNA TGTGCCAGTAGTATAAGGGCGGGAGGGCCCTACTTC. Protein sequence: CASSIRAGGPYF.

This sequence joins TRBV6-4 and TRBJ2-2; TRBD1 matches 7 bases. Germline V gene data show CDR1 as MRHNA and CDR2 as SNTAGT. The V gene end was trimmed by 8 bases and the J gene end by 4 bases; junction bases not matched to a gene: 7. The CDR3 totals 14 residues. The CDR3 DNA sequence: TGTGCCAGCGGACAGACAGGGCTCACCGGGGAGCTGTTTTTT. It translates to CASGQTGLTGELFF.

This chain joins TRBV5-1 and TRBJ2-3; the D gene is possibly TRBD1 (6 bases). The V gene lost 6 bases and the J gene lost 3 bases, with 14 bases spanning the gap. CDR1 and CDR2 (germline): SGHRS, YFSETQ. This CDR3 comprises 14 residues. In nucleotides, the CDR3 is TGCGCCAGCACAGGGGCGGGTGGAACAGATACGCAGTATTTT. Amino acid sequence: CASTGAGGTDTQYF.

The chain recombines TRBV6-5 with TRBJ1-2, with 9 positions matching TRBD1. After removal of 5 bases from V and 7 bases from J, the junction contained 8 bases not matched to a gene. This CDR3 has 14 amino acids. Germline CDR1 MNHEY, CDR2 SVGAGI. This CDR3 reads CASSQPGQGLGYTF. CDR3 sequence (DNA): TGTGCCAGCAGTCAACCGGGACAGGGCCTTGGCTACACCTTC.